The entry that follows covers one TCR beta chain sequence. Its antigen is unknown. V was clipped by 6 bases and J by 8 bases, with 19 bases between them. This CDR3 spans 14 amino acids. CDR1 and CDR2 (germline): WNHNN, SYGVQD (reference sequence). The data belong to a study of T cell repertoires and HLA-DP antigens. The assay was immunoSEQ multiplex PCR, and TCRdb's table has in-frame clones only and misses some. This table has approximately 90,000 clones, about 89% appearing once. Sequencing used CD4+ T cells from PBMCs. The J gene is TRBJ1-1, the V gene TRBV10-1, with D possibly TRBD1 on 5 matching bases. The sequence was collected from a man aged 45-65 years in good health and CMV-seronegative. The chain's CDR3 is CASSPKRGDQEAFF. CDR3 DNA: TGCGCCAGCAGCCCTAAAAGGGGTGACCAAGAAGCTTTCTTT.